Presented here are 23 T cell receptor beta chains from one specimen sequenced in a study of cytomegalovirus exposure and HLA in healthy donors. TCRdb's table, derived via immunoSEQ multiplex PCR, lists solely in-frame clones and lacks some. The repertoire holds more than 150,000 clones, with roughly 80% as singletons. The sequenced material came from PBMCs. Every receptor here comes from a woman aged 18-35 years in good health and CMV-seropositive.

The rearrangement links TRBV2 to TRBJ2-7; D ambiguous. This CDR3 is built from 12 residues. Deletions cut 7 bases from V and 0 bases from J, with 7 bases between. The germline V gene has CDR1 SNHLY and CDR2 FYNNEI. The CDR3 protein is CASTGFSYEQYF. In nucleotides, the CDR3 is TGTGCCAGCACAGGATTCTCCTACGAGCAGTACTTC. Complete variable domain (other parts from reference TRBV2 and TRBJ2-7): EPEVTQTPSHQVTQMGQEVILRCVPISNHLYFYWYRQILGQKVEFLVSFYNNEISEKSEIFDDQFSVERPDGSNFTLKIRSTKLEDSAMYFCASTGFSYEQYFGPGTRLTVT.

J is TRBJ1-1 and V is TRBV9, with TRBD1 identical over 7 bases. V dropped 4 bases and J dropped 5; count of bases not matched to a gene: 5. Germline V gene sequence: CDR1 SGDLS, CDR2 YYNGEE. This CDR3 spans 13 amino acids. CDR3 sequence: CASSSGGGTEAFF. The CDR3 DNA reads TGTGCCAGCAGCTCAGGGGGTGGAACTGAAGCTTTCTTT.

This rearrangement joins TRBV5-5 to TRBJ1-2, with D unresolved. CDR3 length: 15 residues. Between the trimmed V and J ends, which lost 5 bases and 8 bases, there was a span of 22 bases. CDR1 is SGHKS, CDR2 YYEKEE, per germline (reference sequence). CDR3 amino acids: CASRYVYTAWRGYTF. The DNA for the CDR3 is TGTGCCAGCAGGTACGTTTACACTGCTTGGAGAGGCTACACCTTC.

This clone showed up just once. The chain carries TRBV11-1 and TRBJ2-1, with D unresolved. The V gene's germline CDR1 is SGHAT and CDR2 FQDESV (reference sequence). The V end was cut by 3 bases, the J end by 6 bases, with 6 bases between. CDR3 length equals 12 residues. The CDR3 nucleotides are TGTGCCAGCAGCTTTCTTTCCAATGAGCAGTTCTTC. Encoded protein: CASSFLSNEQFF.

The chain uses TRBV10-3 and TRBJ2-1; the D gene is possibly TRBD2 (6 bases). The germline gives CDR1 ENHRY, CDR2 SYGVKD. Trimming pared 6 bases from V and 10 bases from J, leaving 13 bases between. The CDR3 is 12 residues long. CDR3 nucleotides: TGTGCCATCAGCGGCGGGGCGGGGGAGCAGTTCTTC. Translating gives CAISGGAGEQFF.

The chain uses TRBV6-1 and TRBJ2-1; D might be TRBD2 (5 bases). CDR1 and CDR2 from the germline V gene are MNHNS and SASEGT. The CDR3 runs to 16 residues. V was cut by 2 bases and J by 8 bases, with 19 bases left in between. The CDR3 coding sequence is TGTGCCAGCAGTGAAAACTTCGGGGTATCAATCGATGAGCAGTTCTTC. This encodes CASSENFGVSIDEQFF.

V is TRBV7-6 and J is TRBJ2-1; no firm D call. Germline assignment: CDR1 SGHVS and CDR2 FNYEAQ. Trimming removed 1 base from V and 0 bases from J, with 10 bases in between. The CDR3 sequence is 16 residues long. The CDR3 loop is CASSLETGLSYNEQFF. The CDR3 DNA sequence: TGTGCCAGCAGCTTAGAGACGGGTCTCTCCTACAATGAGCAGTTCTTC.

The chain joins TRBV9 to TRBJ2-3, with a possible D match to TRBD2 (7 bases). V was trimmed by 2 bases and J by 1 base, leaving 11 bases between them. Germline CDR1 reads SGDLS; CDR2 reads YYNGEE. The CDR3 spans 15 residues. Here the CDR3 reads CASSVAGAGTDTQYF. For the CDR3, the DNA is TGTGCCAGCAGCGTCGCGGGGGCTGGCACAGATACGCAGTATTTT.

As DNA, the CDR3 is TGTGCCAGCAGTTACTCGGCCCAGGGGAGCACTGAAGCTTTCTTT. This encodes CASSYSAQGSTEAFF. The chain recombines TRBV6-5 with TRBJ1-1, with D maybe TRBD1 (6 bases). Trimming removed 0 bases at V and 4 bases at J, with 12 bases between. CDR3 length equals 15 residues. The germline gives CDR1 MNHEY, CDR2 SVGAGI.

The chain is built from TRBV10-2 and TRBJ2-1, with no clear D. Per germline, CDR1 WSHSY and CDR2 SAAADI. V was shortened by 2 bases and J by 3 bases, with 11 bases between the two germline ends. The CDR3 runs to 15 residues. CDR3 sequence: CASSEESARYNEQFF. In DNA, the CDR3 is TGCGCCAGCAGTGAGGAGTCCGCCCGCTACAATGAGCAGTTCTTC.

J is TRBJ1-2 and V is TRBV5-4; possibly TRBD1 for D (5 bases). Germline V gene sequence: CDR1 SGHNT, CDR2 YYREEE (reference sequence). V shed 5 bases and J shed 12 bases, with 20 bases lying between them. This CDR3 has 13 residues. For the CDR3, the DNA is TGTGCCAGCAGTAGAATAGGGCAGGGTAACCACACCTTC. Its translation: CASSRIGQGNHTF.

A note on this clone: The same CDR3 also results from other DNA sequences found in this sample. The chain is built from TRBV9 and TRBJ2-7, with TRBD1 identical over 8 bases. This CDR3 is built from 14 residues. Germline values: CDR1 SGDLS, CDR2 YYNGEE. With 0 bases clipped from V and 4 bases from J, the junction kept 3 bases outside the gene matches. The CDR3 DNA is TGTGCCAGCAGCGTAGCTACAGGGGGGTACGAGCAGTACTTC. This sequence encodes CASSVATGGYEQYF.

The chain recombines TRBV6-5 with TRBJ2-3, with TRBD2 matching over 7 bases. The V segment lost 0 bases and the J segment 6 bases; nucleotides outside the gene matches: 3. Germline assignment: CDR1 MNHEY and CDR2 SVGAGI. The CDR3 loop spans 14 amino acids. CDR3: CASSYSNSGDTQYF. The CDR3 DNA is TGTGCCAGCAGTTACTCGAATAGCGGGGATACGCAGTATTTT.

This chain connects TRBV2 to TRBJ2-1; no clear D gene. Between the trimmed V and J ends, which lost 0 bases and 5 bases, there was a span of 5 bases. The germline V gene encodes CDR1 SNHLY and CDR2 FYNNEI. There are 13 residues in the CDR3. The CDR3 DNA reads TGTGCCAGCAGTGAAGCCGAGCACAATGAGCAGTTCTTC. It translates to CASSEAEHNEQFF.

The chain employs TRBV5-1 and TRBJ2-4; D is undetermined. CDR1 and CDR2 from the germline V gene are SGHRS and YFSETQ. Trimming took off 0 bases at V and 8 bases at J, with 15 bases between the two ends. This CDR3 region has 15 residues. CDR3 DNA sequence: TGCGCCAGCAGCTTGGATTGGCAGAATCGTCACATTCAGTACTTC. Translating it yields CASSLDWQNRHIQYF.

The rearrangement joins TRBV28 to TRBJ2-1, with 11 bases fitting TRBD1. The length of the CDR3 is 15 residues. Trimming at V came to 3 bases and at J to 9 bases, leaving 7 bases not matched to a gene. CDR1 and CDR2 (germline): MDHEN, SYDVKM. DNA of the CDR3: TGTGCCAGCAGTTTTAGGGACAGGGGGAGGGGTGAGCAGTTCTTC. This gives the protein CASSFRDRGRGEQFF.

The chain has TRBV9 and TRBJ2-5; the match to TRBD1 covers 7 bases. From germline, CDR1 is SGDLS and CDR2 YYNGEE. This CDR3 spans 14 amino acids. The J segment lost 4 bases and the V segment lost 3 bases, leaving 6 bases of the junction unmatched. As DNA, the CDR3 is TGTGCCAGCAGCGGACACCGGGACAGAGAGACCCAGTACTTC. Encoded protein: CASSGHRDRETQYF.

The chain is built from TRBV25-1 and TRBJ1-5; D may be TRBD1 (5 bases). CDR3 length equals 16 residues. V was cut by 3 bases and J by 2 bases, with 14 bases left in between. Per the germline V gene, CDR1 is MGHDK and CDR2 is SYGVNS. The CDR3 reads CASSEGSGKGNQPQHF. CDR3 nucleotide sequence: TGTGCCAGCAGTGAGGGTTCAGGGAAAGGCAATCAGCCCCAGCATTTT.

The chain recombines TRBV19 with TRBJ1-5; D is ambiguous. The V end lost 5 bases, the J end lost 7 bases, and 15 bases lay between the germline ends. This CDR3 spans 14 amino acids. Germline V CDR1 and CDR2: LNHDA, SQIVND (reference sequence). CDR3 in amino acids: CASSPVEGRQPQHF. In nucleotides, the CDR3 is TGTGCCAGTAGTCCAGTGGAGGGAAGACAGCCCCAGCATTTT.

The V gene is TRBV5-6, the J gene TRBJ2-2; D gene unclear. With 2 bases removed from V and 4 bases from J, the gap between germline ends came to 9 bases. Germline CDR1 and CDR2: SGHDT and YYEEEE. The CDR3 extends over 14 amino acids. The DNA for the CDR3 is TGTGCCAGCAGCTTATTTCTAACCACCGGGGAGCTGTTTTTT. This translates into CASSLFLTTGELFF.

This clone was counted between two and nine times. The DNA for the CDR3 is TGTGCCAGTAGTATAACAGACCCGAACACTGAAGCTTTCTTT. Its translation: CASSITDPNTEAFF. The chain has TRBV19 and TRBJ1-1, with D hard to call. Germline V gene sequence: CDR1 LNHDA, CDR2 SQIVND (reference sequence). V was shortened by 2 bases and J by 1 base, with 8 bases between the two germline ends. The CDR3 loop spans 14 amino acids. The whole variable domain, remainder taken from reference TRBV19 and TRBJ1-1, is DGGITQSPKYLFRKEGQNVTLSCEQNLNHDAMYWYRQDPGQGLRLIYYSQIVNDFQKGDIAEGYSVSREKKESFPLTVTSAQKNPTAFYLCASSITDPNTEAFFGQGTRLTVV.

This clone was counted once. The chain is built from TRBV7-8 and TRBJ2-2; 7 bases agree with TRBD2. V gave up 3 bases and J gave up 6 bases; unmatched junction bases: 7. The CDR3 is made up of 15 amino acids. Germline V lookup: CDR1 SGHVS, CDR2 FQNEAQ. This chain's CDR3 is CASSFFGGVPGELFF. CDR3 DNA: TGTGCCAGCAGCTTCTTTGGGGGGGTCCCCGGGGAGCTGTTTTTT.

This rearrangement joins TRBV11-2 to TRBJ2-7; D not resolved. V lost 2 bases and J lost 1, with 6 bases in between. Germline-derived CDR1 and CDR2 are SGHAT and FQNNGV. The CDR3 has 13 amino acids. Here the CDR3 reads CASSLPGSYEQYF. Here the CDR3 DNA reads TGTGCCAGCAGCTTACCGGGTTCCTACGAGCAGTACTTC.